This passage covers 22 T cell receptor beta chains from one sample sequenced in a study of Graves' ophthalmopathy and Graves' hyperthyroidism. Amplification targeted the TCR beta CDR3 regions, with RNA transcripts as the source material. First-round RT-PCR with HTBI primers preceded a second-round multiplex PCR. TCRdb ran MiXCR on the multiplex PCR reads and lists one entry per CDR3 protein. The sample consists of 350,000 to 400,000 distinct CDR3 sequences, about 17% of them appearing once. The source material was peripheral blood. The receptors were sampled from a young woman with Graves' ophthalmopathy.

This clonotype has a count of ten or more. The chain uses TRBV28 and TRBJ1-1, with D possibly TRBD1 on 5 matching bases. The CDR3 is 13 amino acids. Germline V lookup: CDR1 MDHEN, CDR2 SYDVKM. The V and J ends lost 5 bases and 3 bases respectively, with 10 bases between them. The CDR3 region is CASSEGRYTEAFF. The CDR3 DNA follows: TGTGCCAGCAGTGAGGGACGGTACACTGAAGCTTTCTTT.

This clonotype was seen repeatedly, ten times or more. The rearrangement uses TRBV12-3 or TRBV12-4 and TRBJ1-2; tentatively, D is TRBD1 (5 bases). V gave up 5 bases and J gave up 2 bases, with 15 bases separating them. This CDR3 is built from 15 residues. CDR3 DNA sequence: TGTGCCAGCAGTCTTACCCCCAGGGCCAACTATGGCTACACCTTC. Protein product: CASSLTPRANYGYTF.

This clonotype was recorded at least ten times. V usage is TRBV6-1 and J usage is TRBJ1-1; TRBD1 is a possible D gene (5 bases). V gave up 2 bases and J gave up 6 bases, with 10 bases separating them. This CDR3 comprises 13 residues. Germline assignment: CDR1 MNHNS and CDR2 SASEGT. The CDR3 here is CASSELTVPEAFF. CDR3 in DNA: TGTGCCAGCAGTGAACTGACAGTTCCTGAAGCTTTCTTT.

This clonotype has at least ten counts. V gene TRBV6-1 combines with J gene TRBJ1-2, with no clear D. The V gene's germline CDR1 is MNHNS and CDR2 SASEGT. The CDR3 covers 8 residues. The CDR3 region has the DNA TGTGTAGAGGAAGGCTACACCTTC. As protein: CVEEGYTF.

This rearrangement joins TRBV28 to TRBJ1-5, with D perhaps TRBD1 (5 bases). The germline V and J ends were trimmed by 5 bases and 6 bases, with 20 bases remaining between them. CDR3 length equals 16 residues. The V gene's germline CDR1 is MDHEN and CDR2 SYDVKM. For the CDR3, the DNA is TGTGCCAGCAGTAGCCTACGGGACCCCTCCCGTCAGCCCCAGCATTTT. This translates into CASSSLRDPSRQPQHF.

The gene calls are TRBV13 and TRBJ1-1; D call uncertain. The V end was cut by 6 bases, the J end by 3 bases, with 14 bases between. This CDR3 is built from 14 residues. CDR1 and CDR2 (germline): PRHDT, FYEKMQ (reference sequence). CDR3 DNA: TGTGCCAGCAGGGGTAGAGTGGCGGACACTGAAGCTTTCTTT. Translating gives CASRGRVADTEAFF.

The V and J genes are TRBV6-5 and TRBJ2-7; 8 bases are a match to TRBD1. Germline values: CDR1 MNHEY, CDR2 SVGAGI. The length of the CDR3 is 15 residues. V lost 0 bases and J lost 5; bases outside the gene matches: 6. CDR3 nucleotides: TGTGCCAGCAGTTACTCGAAGGACAGGGCTCACGAGCAGTACTTC. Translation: CASSYSKDRAHEQYF.

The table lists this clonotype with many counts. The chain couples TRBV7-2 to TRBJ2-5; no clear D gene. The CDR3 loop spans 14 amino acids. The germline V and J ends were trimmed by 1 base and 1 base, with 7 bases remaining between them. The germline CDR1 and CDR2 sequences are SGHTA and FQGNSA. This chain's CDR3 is CASSLERAQETQYF. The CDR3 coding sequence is TGTGCCAGCAGCTTAGAACGGGCCCAAGAGACCCAGTACTTC.

CDR3 loop: CASSPEGGVVTGELFF. The CDR3, as DNA: TGTGCCAGCAGCCCCGAGGGGGGAGTGGTGACCGGGGAGCTGTTTTTT. The J gene is TRBJ2-2, the V gene TRBV11-1; D may match TRBD1 or TRBD2 (6 bases each). The germline CDR1 and CDR2 sequences are SGHAT and FQDESV (reference sequence). The CDR3 is 16 amino acids. V gave up 5 bases and J gave up 5 bases, with 18 bases separating them.

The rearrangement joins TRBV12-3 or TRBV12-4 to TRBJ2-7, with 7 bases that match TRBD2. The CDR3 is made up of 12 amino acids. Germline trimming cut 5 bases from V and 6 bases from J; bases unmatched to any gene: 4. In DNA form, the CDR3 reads TGTGCCAGCAGTACTAGCGCTACCGAGCAGTACTTC. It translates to CASSTSATEQYF.

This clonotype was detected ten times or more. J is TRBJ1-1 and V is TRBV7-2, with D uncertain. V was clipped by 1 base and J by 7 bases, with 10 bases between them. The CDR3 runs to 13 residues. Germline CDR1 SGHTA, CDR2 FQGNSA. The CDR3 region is CASSLGNRDEAFF. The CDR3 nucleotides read TGTGCCAGCAGCTTAGGAAACCGGGATGAAGCTTTCTTT.

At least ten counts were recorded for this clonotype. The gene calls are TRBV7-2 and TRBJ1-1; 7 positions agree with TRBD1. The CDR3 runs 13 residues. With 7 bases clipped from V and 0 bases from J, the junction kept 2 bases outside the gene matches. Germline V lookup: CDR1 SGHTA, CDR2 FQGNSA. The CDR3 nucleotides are TGTGCCAGCACCACAGGGGTGAACACTGAAGCTTTCTTT. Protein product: CASTTGVNTEAFF.

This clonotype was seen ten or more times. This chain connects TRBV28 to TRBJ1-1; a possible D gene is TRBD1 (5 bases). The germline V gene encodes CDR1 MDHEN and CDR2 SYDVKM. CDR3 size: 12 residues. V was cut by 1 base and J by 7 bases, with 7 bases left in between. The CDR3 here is CASSLSGLEAFF. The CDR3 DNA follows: TGTGCCAGCAGTTTATCGGGGCTTGAAGCTTTCTTT.

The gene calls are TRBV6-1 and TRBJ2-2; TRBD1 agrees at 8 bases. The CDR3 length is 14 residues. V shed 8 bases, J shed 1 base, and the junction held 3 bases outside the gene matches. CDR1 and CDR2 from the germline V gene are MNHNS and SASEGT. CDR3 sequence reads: CASPDRVNTGELFF. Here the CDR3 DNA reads TGTGCCAGCCCGGACAGGGTGAACACCGGGGAGCTGTTTTTT.

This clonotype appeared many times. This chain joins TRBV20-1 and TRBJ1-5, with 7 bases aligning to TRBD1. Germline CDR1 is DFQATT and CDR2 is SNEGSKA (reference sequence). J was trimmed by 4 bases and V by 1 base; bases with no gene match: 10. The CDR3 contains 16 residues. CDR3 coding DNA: TGCAGTGCTAGAGTGGGGGAGGGGGCGAGGAATCAGCCCCAGCATTTT. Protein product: CSARVGEGARNQPQHF.

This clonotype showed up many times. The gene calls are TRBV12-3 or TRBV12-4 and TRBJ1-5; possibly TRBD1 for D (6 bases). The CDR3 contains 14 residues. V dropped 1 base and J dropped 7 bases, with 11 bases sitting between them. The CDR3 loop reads CASSLVGGTQPQHF. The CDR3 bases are TGTGCCAGCAGTTTAGTCGGGGGGACACAGCCCCAGCATTTT.

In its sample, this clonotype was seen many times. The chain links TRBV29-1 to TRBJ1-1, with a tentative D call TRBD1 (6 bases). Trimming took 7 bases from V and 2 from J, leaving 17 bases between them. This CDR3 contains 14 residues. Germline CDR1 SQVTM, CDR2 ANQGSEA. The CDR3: CSARSGGQNTEAFF. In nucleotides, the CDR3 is TGCAGCGCTAGGAGCGGGGGCCAAAACACTGAAGCTTTCTTT.

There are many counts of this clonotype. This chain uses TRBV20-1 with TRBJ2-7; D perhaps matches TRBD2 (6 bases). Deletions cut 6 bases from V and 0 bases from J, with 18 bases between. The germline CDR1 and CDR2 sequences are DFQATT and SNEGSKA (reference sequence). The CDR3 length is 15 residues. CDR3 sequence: CSANLPGLSSYEQYF. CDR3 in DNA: TGCAGTGCCAACCTACCGGGACTTAGCTCCTACGAGCAGTACTTC.

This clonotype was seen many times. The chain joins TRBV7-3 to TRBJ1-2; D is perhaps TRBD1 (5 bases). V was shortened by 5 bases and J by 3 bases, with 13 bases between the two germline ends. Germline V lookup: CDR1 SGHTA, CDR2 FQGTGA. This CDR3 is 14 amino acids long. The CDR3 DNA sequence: TGTGCCAGCAGCCCGGGGGGAGGCTACTATGGCTACACCTTC. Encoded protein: CASSPGGGYYGYTF.

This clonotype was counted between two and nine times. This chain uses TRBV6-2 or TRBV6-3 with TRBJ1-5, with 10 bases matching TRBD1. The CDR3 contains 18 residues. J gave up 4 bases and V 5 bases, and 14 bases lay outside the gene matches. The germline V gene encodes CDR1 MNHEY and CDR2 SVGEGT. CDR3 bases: TGTGCCAGCAGTCCACGTGGGACAGGGGCCCTTGTGAATCAGCCCCAGCATTTT. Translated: CASSPRGTGALVNQPQHF.

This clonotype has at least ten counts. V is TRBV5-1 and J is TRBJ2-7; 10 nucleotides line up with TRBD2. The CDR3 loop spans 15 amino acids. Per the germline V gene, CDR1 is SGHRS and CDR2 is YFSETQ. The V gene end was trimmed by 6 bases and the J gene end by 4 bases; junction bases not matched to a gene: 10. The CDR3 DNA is TGCGCCAGCAAGCCAACCTTAGCGGGAGGATACGAGCAGTACTTC. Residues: CASKPTLAGGYEQYF.

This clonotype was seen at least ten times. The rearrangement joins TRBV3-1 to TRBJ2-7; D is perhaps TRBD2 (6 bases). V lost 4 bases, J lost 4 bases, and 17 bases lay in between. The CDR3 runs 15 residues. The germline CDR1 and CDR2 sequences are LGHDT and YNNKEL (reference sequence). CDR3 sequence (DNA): TGTGCCAGCAGCCGTGGAGTAGCGGCCCCTTACGAGCAGTACTTC. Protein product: CASSRGVAAPYEQYF.